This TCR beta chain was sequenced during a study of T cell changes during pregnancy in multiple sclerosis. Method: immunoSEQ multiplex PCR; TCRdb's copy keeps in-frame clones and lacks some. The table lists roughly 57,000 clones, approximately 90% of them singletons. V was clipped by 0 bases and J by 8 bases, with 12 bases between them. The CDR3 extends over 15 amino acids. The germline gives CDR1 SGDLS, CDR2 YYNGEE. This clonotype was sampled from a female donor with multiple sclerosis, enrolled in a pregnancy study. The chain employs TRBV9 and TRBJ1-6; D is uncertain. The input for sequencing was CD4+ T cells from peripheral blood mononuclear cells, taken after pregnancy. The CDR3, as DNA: TGTGCCAGCAGCGTAGACCCCGCAGAAGATTCACCCCTCCACTTT. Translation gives CASSVDPAEDSPLHF.